The entry below describes one TCR beta chain. Per germline, CDR1 SGDLS and CDR2 YYNGEE. The CDR3 extends over 12 amino acids. V lost 3 bases, J lost 5 bases, and 5 bases lay in between. These data come from a study of shared clonotypes between healthy human individuals. Deep was the level at which the assay was run. Using immunoSEQ multiplex PCR, the repertoire was profiled, and TCRdb retains in-frame clones only, with some absent. This sample has about 1,500,000 clones, with roughly 97% found just once. The receptor comes from a man aged 30 to 39 in good health. Sequences were obtained from naive CD4+ T cells sorted from blood. Specified subset: CD45RA+ positively selected. The chain has TRBV9 and TRBJ2-2; D is ambiguous. CDR3 nucleotides: TGTGCCAGCAGCGAGAAAACCGGGGAGCTGTTTTTT. It codes for CASSEKTGELFF. The whole variable domain, remainder taken from reference TRBV9 and TRBJ2-2, is DSGVTQTPKHLITATGQRVTLRCSPRSGDLSVYWYQQSLDQGLQFLIQYYNGEERAKGNILERFSAQQFPDLHSELNLSSLELGDSALYFCASSEKTGELFFGEGSRLTVL.